This passage covers 17 T cell receptor beta chains from one sample sequenced in a study of shared clonotypes between healthy human individuals. Measured with immunoSEQ multiplex PCR; TCRdb has only the in-frame clones, and not every one. The repertoire consists of 400,000 or so clones, with just over 95% occurring once and the leading ten covering about 0.32%. Sequencing was done on a sample of memory CD8+ T cells sorted from blood. The subset: CD45RO+ cells pooled with CCR7-negative TemRA cells. The receptors come from a man aged 25-45 years in good health.

The V gene is TRBV28, the J gene TRBJ2-7; 8 positions agree with TRBD1. CDR1 is MDHEN and CDR2 is SYDVKM in the germline V gene. This CDR3 has 14 residues. V trimming: 6 bases; J trimming: 2 bases; junction bases outside the gene matches: 6. The CDR3 sequence: CASSSGGLTYEQYF. CDR3 nucleotides: TGTGCCAGCAGCTCAGGGGGCCTAACCTACGAGCAGTACTTC.

This clone was counted once. This chain joins TRBV4-1 and TRBJ2-3, with D uncertain. The germline CDR1 and CDR2 sequences are MGHRA and YSYEKL. The CDR3 has 15 amino acids. Trimming cost V 2 bases and J 4 bases, with 13 bases left between them. The CDR3 bases are TGCGCCAGCAGCCAATACCTGACCTTTCCAGATACGCAGTATTTT. This sequence encodes CASSQYLTFPDTQYF.

This chain connects TRBV29-1 to TRBJ1-3; tentatively, D is TRBD1 (5 bases). V was cut by 5 bases and J by 4 bases, with 12 bases left in between. This CDR3 contains 13 residues. Germline CDR1 SQVTM, CDR2 ANQGSEA. CDR3: CSVSYGGGNTIYF. The CDR3 DNA sequence: TGCAGCGTTTCATACGGGGGAGGAAACACCATATATTTT.

The V gene is TRBV6-5, the J gene TRBJ1-2; D is perhaps TRBD1 (6 bases). Trimming stripped 4 bases from V and 1 base from J, with 7 bases between. The CDR3 has 13 amino acids. Germline CDR1 MNHEY, CDR2 SVGAGI. In DNA, the CDR3 is TGTGCCAGCAGTTGGGACAATAACTATGGCTACACCTTC. Translation: CASSWDNNYGYTF.

The chain links TRBV2 to TRBJ1-1, with TRBD1 identical over 7 bases. The V gene's germline CDR1 is SNHLY and CDR2 FYNNEI. This CDR3 has 14 residues. V dropped 6 bases and J dropped 4; count of bases not matched to a gene: 8. The CDR3 here is CASRETGQSTEAFF. The CDR3, as DNA: TGTGCCAGCAGGGAGACAGGGCAGAGCACTGAAGCTTTCTTT.

The chain recombines TRBV6-5 with TRBJ1-5; D gene uncertain. Germline V gene lookup returns CDR1 MNHEY and CDR2 SVGAGI. Trimming pared 0 bases from V and 4 bases from J, leaving 4 bases between. The CDR3 extends over 13 amino acids. The CDR3 nucleotides are TGTGCCAGCAGTTACTCCAGAAATCAGCCCCAGCATTTT. Translating gives CASSYSRNQPQHF.

The chain combines TRBV6-1 with TRBJ1-2, with a possible D match to TRBD1 (6 bases). V was pared by 5 bases and J by 5 bases, with 12 bases between. The germline CDR1 and CDR2 sequences are MNHNS and SASEGT. The CDR3 loop spans 13 amino acids. The CDR3 nucleotides are TGTGCCAGCAGTAAGAAGGGGGATTATGGCTACACCTTC. This sequence encodes CASSKKGDYGYTF.

The J gene is TRBJ2-3, the V gene TRBV7-3; D gene unclear. Trimming stripped 5 bases from V and 1 base from J, with 10 bases between. CDR3 size: 14 residues. Per the germline V gene, CDR1 is SGHTA and CDR2 is FQGTGA. CDR3 nucleotide sequence: TGTGCCAGCAGCCGGAGTAGGGGCACAGATACGCAGTATTTT. This encodes CASSRSRGTDTQYF.

The chain recombines TRBV28 with TRBJ1-5, with D maybe TRBD1 (5 bases). Per germline, CDR1 MDHEN and CDR2 SYDVKM. Trimming shortened V by 6 bases and J by 0 bases, and 12 bases separated the two germline ends. CDR3 length: 15 residues. The CDR3 DNA reads TGTGCCAGCAGGACGGGGGGGAGTAGCAATCAGCCCCAGCATTTT. Encoded protein: CASRTGGSSNQPQHF. Variable domain in full (rest from reference TRBV28 and TRBJ1-5): DVKVTQSSRYLVKRTGEKVFLECVQDMDHENMFWYRQDPGLGLRLIYFSYDVKMKEKGDIPEGYSVSREKKERFSLILESASTNQTSMYLCASRTGGSSNQPQHFGDGTRLSIL.

This chain joins TRBV28 and TRBJ2-3; 7 bases line up with TRBD2. The J segment lost 5 bases and the V segment lost 6 bases, leaving 2 bases of the junction unmatched. The germline V gene has CDR1 MDHEN and CDR2 SYDVKM. This CDR3 spans 12 amino acids. CDR3 in DNA: TGTGCCAGCAGCGGCGGGGGAGATACGCAGTATTTT. This codes for CASSGGGDTQYF.

The chain employs TRBV27 and TRBJ2-7; TRBD2 matches at 10 bases. CDR3 length: 15 residues. J gave up 7 bases and V 6 bases, and 12 bases lay outside the gene matches. Germline values: CDR1 MNHEY, CDR2 SMNVEV (reference sequence). The CDR3 loop is CASSPGTSEVGEQYF. CDR3 bases: TGTGCCAGCAGCCCCGGGACTAGCGAAGTTGGGGAGCAGTACTTC.

V and J are TRBV28 and TRBJ1-5; TRBD1 agrees at 7 bases. The CDR3 loop spans 16 amino acids. Germline CDR1 reads MDHEN; CDR2 reads SYDVKM. With 5 bases clipped from V and 1 base from J, the junction kept 8 bases outside the gene matches. CDR3 amino acids: CASSPDTGASNQPQHF. CDR3 sequence (DNA): TGTGCCAGCAGTCCCGATACAGGGGCCAGCAATCAGCCCCAGCATTTT. The full variable domain, its missing parts supplied by reference TRBV28 and TRBJ1-5, is DVKVTQSSRYLVKRTGEKVFLECVQDMDHENMFWYRQDPGLGLRLIYFSYDVKMKEKGDIPEGYSVSREKKERFSLILESASTNQTSMYLCASSPDTGASNQPQHFGDGTRLSIL.

The chain has TRBV10-3 and TRBJ1-5, with D perhaps TRBD1 (6 bases). V was clipped by 10 bases and J by 5 bases, with 12 bases between them. The CDR3 extends over 12 amino acids. CDR1 is ENHRY and CDR2 is SYGVKD in the germline V gene. The CDR3 reads CATRSGDQPQHF. In DNA form, the CDR3 reads TGTGCCACCCGATCAGGGGATCAGCCCCAGCATTTT.

This sequence joins TRBV9 and TRBJ2-5; no definite D call. The CDR3 runs to 13 residues. Germline values: CDR1 SGDLS, CDR2 YYNGEE. Trimming stripped 3 bases from V and 4 bases from J, with 10 bases between. CDR3 in amino acids: CASSAPVGETQYF. CDR3 sequence (DNA): TGTGCCAGCAGCGCGCCGGTTGGAGAGACCCAGTACTTC.

The chain is built from TRBV7-2 and TRBJ2-1, with no clear D. With 5 bases removed from V and 7 bases from J, the gap between germline ends came to 15 bases. There are 14 residues in the CDR3. The V gene's germline CDR1 is SGHTA and CDR2 FQGNSA. The CDR3 DNA is TGTGCCAGCAGCCTCTACTACCTTCCAAATGAGCAGTTCTTC. Translating it yields CASSLYYLPNEQFF.

This rearrangement joins TRBV6-6 to TRBJ2-3; D call uncertain. Germline loops: CDR1 MNHNY, CDR2 SVGAGI (reference sequence). The CDR3 sequence is 13 residues long. V was cut by 8 bases and J by 5 bases, with 14 bases left in between. The CDR3: CASGRWVEDTQYF. The CDR3 coding sequence is TGTGCCAGCGGTAGATGGGTTGAAGATACGCAGTATTTT.

The V gene is TRBV5-1, the J gene TRBJ2-7, with 12 nucleotides matching TRBD2. Germline CDR1 SGHRS, CDR2 YFSETQ. CDR3 length equals 18 residues. The V segment lost 1 base and the J segment 2 bases; nucleotides outside the gene matches: 10. The CDR3 sequence: CASSLYPSGRAEAYEQYF. The CDR3 nucleotides are TGCGCCAGCAGCTTGTATCCTAGCGGGAGGGCAGAGGCCTACGAGCAGTACTTC.